Described below is a single TCR delta chain sequence and its context. A far larger clone lies a single base away; this is likely a read error. Other DNA sequences in this sample translate to the same CDR3. TCRdb re-called clones from the reads via CATT. Here the sample spans around 3,300 delta-chain clones, approximately 0.3% being singletons. These data are taken from a study of gamma-delta chains in newborns, infants, children. Study-level background: Microbial exposure reportedly drives polyclonal innate γδ T cell expansion after birth.

Germline V gene data show CDR1 as GEAIGNYY and CDR2 as EKD. The CDR3 has 14 amino acids. The specimen was blood. The V and J genes are TRDV2 and TRDJ1; tentative D call: TRDD3 (6 bases). This TCR came from a child who was a newborn, infant or young child, either healthy, febrile or measles-vaccinated (not recorded which). This chain's CDR3 is CACDKLGGTDKLIF. Here the CDR3 DNA reads TGTGCCTGTGACAAGTTGGGGGGCACCGATAAACTCATATTT.